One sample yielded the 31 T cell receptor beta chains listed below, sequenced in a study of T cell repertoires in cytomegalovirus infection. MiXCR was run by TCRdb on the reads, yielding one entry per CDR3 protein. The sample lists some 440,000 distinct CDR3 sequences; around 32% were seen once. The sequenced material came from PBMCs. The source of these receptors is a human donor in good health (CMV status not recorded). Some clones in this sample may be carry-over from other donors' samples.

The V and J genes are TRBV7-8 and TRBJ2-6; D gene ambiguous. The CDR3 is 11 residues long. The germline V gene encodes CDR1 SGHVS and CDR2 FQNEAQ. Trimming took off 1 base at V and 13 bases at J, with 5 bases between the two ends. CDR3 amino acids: CASSLGAVLTF. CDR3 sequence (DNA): TGTGCCAGCAGCTTAGGGGCAGTCCTGACTTTC.

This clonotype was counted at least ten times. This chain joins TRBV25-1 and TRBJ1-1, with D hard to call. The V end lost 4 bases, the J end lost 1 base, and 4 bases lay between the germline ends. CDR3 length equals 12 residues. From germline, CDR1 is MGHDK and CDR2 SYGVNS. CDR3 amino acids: CASSATNTEAFF. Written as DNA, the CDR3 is TGTGCCAGCAGTGCTACGAACACTGAAGCTTTCTTT.

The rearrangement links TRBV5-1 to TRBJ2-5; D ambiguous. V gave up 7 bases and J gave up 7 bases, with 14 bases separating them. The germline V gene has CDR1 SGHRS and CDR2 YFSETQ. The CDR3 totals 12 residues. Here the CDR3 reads CASSVSDATQYF. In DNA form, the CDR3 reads TGCGCCAGCTCGGTCAGCGACGCGACCCAGTACTTC.

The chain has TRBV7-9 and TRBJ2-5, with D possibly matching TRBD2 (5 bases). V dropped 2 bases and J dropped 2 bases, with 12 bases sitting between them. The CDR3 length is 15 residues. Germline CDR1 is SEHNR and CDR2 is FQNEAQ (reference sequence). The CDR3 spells CASSLIGGEQETQYF. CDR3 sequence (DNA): TGTGCCAGCAGCTTAATAGGAGGAGAACAAGAGACCCAGTACTTC.

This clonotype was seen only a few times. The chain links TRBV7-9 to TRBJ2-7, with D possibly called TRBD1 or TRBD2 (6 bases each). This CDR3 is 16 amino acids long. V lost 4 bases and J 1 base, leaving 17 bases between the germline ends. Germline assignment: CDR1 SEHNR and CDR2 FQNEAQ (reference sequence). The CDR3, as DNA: TGTGCCAGCAGCTCCTCCAGTCCGGGGGCTTCCTACGAGCAGTACTTC. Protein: CASSSSSPGASYEQYF. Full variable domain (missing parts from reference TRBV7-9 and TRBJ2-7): DTGVSQNPRHKITKRGQNVTFRCDPISEHNRLYWYRQTLGQGPEFLTYFQNEAQLEKSRLLSDRFSAERPKGSFSTLEIQRTEQGDSAMYLCASSSSSPGASYEQYFGPGTRLTVT.

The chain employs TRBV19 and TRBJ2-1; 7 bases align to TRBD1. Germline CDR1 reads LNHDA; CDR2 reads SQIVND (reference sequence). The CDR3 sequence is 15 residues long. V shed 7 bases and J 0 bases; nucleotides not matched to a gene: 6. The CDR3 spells CASTEDRSSYNEQFF. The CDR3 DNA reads TGTGCCAGTACCGAGGACAGGAGCTCCTACAATGAGCAGTTCTTC.

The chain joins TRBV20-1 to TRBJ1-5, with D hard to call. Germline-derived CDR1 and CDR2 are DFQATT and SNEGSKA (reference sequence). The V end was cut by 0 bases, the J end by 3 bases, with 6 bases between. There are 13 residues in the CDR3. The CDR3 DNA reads TGCAGTGCTAGAGATCTGTCCAATCAGCCCCAGCATTTT. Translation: CSARDLSNQPQHF.

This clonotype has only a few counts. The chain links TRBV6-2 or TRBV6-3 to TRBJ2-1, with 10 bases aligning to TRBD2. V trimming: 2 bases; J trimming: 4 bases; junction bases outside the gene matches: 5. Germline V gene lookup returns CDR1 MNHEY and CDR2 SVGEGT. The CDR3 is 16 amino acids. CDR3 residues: CASSYGLAGDYNEQFF. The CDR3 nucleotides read TGTGCCAGCAGTTACGGGCTAGCGGGGGATTACAATGAGCAGTTCTTC.

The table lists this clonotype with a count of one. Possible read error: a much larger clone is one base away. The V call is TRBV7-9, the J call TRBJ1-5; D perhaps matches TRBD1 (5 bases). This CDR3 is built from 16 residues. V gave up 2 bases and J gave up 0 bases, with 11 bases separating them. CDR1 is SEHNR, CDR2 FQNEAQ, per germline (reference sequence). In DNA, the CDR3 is TGTGCCAGCAGCTTACTCCAGGGACCTAGCAATCAGCCCCAGCATTTT. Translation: CASSLLQGPSNQPQHF.

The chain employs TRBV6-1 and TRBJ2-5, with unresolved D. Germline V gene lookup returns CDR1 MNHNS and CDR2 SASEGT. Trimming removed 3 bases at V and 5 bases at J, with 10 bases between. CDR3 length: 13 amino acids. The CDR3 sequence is CASSDSLGETQYF. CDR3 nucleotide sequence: TGTGCCAGCAGTGATAGCCTTGGGGAGACCCAGTACTTC.

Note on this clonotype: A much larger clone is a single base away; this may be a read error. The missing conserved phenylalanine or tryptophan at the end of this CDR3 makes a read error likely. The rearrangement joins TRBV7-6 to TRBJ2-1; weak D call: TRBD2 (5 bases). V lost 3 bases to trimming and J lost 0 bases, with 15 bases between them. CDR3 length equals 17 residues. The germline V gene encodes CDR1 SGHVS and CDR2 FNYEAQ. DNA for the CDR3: TGTGCCAGCAGCTTCGCTCCTCTAGGGAGCTCCTACAATGAGCAGTTCTTA. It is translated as CASSFAPLGSSYNEQFL.

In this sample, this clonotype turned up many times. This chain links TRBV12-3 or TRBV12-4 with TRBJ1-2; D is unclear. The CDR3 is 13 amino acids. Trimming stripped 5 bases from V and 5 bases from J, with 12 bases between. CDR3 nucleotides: TGTGCCAGCAGTCAGGCGGCCGGGTATGGCTACACCTTC. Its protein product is CASSQAAGYGYTF.

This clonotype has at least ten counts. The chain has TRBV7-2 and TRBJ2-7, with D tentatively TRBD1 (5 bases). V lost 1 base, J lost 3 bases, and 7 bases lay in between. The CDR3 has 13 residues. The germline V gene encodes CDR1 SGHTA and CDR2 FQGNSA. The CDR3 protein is CASSLGGHYEQYF. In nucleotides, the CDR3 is TGTGCCAGCAGCTTAGGAGGACACTACGAGCAGTACTTC.

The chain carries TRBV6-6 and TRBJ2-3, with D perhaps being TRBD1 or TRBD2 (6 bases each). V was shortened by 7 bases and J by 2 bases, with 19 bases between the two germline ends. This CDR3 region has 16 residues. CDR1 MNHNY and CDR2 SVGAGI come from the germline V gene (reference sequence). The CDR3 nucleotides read TGTGCCAGCAACCCCTGGGAGGCAGGGGCCACAGATACGCAGTATTTT. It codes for CASNPWEAGATDTQYF.

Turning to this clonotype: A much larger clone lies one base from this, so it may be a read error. This chain's CDR3 is CARSRPPELNTEAFF. The CDR3, as DNA: TGTGCCCGCAGTAGACCGCCGGAGTTAAACACTGAAGCTTTCTTT. J is TRBJ1-1 and V is TRBV6-8; D gene ambiguous. The CDR3 sequence is 15 residues long. Germline V gene data show CDR1 as MNHGY and CDR2 as SAAAGT.

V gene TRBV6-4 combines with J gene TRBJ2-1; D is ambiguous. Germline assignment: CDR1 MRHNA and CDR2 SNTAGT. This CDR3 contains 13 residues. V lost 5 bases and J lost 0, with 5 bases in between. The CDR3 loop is CASSKSSYNEQFF. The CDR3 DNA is TGTGCCAGCAGTAAGAGCTCCTACAATGAGCAGTTCTTC.

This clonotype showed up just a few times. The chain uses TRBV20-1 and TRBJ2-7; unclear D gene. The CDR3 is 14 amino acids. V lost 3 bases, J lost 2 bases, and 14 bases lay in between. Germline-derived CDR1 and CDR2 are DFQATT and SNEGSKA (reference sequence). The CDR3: CSASWALNPYEQYF. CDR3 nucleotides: TGCAGTGCTAGTTGGGCCCTGAACCCCTACGAGCAGTACTTC.

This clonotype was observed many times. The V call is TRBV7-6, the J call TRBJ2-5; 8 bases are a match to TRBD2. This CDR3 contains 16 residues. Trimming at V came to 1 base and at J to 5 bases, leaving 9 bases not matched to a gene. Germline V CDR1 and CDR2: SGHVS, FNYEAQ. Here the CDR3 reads CASSLEGAGGRETQYF. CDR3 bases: TGTGCCAGCAGCTTAGAAGGGGCGGGGGGCCGGGAGACCCAGTACTTC.

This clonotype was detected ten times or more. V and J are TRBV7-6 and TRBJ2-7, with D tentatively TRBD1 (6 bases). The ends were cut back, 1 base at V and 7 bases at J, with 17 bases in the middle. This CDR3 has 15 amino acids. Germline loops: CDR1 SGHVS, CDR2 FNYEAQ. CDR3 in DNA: TGTGCCAGCAGCTTAGTTGGGGGCCCCGGAGATGAGCAGTACTTC. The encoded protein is CASSLVGGPGDEQYF.

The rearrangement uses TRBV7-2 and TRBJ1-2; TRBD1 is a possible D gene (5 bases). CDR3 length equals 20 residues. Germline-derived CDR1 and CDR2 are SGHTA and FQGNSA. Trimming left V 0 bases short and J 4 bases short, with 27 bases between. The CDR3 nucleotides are TGTGCCAGCAGCTTAGCCGGTCAAGGCATTGTCAGGGAGGCGCGCTATGGCTACACCTTC. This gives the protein CASSLAGQGIVREARYGYTF.

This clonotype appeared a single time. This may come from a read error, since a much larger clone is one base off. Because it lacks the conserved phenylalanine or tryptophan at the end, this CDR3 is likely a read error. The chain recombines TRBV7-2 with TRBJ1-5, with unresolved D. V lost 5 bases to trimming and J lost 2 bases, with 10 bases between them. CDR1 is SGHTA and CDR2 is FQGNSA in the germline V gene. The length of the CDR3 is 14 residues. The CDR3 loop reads CASSRIQGNQPQHL. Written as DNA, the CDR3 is TGTGCCAGCAGCCGTATCCAAGGCAATCAGCCCCAGCATCTT.

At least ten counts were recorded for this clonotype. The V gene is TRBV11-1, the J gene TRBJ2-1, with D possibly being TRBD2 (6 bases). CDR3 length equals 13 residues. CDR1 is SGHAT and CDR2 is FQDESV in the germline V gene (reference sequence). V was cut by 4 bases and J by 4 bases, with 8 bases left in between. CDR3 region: CASSSTRYNEQFF. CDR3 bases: TGTGCCAGCAGCTCGACTAGATACAATGAGCAGTTCTTC.

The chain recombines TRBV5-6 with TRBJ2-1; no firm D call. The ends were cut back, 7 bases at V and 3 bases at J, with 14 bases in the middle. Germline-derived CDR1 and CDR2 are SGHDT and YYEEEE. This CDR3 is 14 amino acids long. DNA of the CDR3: TGTGCCAGCGCTCCCCAAAGGCTCTACAATGAGCAGTTCTTC. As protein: CASAPQRLYNEQFF.

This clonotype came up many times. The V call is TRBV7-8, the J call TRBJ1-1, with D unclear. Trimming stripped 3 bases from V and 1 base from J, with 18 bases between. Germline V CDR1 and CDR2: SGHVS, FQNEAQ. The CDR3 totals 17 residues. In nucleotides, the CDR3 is TGTGCCAGCAGCTTTTTCGCGCAGGCCCTCCAGAACACTGAAGCTTTCTTT. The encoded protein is CASSFFAQALQNTEAFF.

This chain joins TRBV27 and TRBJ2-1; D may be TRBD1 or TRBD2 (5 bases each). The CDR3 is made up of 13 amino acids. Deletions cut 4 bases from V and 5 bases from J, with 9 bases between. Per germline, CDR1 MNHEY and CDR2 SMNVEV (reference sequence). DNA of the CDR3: TGTGCCAGCAGTTCCGGGGCTGACAATGAGCAGTTCTTC. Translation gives CASSSGADNEQFF.

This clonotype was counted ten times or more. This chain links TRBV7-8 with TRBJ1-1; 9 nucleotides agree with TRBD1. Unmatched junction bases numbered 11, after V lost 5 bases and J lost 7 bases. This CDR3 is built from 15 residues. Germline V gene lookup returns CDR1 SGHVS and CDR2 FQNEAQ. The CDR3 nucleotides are TGTGCCAGCAGCCTCCGGGACAGGGATGAAATTGAAGCTTTCTTT. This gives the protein CASSLRDRDEIEAFF. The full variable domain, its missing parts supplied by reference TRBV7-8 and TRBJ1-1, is GAGVSQSPRYKVAKRGQDVALRCDPISGHVSLFWYQQALGQGPEFLTYFQNEAQLDKSGLPSDRFFAERPEGSVSTLKIQRTQQEDSAVYLCASSLRDRDEIEAFFGQGTRLTVV.

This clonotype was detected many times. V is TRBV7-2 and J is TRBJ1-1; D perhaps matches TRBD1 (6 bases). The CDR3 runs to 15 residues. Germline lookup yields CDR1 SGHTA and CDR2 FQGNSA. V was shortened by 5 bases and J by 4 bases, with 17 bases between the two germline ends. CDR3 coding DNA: TGTGCCAGCAGCATTCACCCAACGGGGGCCACTGAAGCTTTCTTT. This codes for CASSIHPTGATEAFF.

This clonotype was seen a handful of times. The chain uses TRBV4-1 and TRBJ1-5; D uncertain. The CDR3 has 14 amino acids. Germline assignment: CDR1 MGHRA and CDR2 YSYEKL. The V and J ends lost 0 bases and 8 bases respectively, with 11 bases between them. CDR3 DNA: TGCGCCAGCAGCCAAGATCGGCAGTTCGAGCCCCAGCATTTT. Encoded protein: CASSQDRQFEPQHF.

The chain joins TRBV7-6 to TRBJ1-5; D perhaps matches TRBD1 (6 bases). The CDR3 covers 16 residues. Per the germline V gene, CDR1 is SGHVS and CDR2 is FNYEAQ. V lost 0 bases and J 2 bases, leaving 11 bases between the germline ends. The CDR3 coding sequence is TGTGCCAGCAGCTTAGCCAGGGGAGGGGGCAATCAGCCCCAGCATTTT. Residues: CASSLARGGGNQPQHF.

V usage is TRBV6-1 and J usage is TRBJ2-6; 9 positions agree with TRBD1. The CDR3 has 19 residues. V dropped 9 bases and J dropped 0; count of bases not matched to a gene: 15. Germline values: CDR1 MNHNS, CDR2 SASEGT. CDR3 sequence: CASGDRATSHRSGANVLTF. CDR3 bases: TGTGCCAGTGGGGACAGGGCCACTTCTCACCGCTCTGGGGCCAACGTCCTGACTTTC.

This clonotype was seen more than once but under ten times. The CDR3 coding sequence is TGCAGTGCTCGAATTCCGGGACAGGGGCTCCGGGGCTACACCTTC. This codes for CSARIPGQGLRGYTF. This rearrangement joins TRBV20-1 to TRBJ1-2, with 10 bases aligning to TRBD1. J lost 8 bases, V lost 5 bases, and 14 bases had no gene match. CDR1 and CDR2 (germline): DFQATT, SNEGSKA (reference sequence). The length of the CDR3 is 15 residues.